This T cell receptor (beta chain) was sequenced for a study of T-cell reconstitution after alpha-beta-depleted transplantation in children. Whole-study findings and limits: It was newly produced T cells that mostly accounted for T-cell counts and diversity one year after transplant. Surviving recipient T cells and thymic progenitors accounted for the high day-60 TCRbeta diversity observed in some patients.

The table lists this clonotype with a few counts. Its antigen is unknown. A TCRbeta library incorporating unique molecular identifiers was prepared. TCRdb analysed the PCR reads with MiXCR anew, one entry per CDR3 protein. Seen here are 530,000 or so distinct CDR3 sequences, 25% to 30% observed once, and the top ten hold around 36%. The junction had 3 bases not matched to a gene; V was cut back by 3 bases and J by 4 bases. Germline CDR1 reads DFQATT; CDR2 reads SNEGSKA (reference sequence). The CDR3 is 15 residues long. V gene TRBV20-1 combines with J gene TRBJ2-1; 13 bases are shared with TRBD2. The material was PBMCs, obtained before TCRalphabeta/CD19-depleted stem cell transplant. The clonotype comes from a boy younger than two with Wiskott-Aldrich syndrome, due to receive a stem cell transplant. The CDR3 loop is CSASGTSGIYNEQFF. In DNA, the CDR3 is TGCAGTGCTAGCGGGACTAGCGGGATTTACAATGAGCAGTTCTTC.